Below are 29 T cell receptor beta chains sequenced from a single sample in a study of Graves' ophthalmopathy and Graves' hyperthyroidism (dated by TCRdb to 2016 to 2018). Instrument on record: Illumina HiSeq 2000. For repertoire sequencing, the TCR beta CDR3 regions were amplified from RNA transcripts. A first-round RT-PCR used HTBI primers with the Qiagen OneStep RT-PCR kit, followed by a second-round multiplex PCR, size selection and purification. TCRdb handled the public reads itself, with Q25 trimming in fastp and clone calling in MiXCR, and kept productive beta chains. CDR3 protein sequences are deduplicated, and each keeps its most common genes and DNA. Counted in this sample were fewer than 350,000 distinct CDR3 sequences; 15% to 20% of them appeared once. The ten biggest clones cover about 12% of the sample. Sequences were obtained from peripheral blood. Source of these receptors: an adult man with Graves' ophthalmopathy.

This clonotype was observed many times. V usage is TRBV7-9 and J usage is TRBJ1-1; no clear D. This CDR3 has 13 residues. Trimming cost V 2 bases and J 1 base, with 5 bases left between them. The germline CDR1 and CDR2 sequences are SEHNR and FQNEAQ (reference sequence). The CDR3 nucleotides read TGTGCCAGCAGCTTATTCGAGAACACTGAAGCTTTCTTT. It translates to CASSLFENTEAFF.

A few counts support this clonotype. The V and J genes are TRBV7-8 and TRBJ2-7; 12 nucleotides line up with TRBD2. Losses at the gene ends were 5 bases for V and 3 bases for J; bases not matched to a gene: 8. CDR1 and CDR2 (germline): SGHVS, FQNEAQ. The CDR3 totals 16 residues. CDR3 amino acids: CASSPKRLAGDYEQYF. The CDR3 DNA reads as TGTGCCAGCAGCCCGAAGCGACTAGCGGGAGACTACGAGCAGTACTTC.

This clonotype came up many times. The chain links TRBV6-1 to TRBJ2-7; D possibly corresponds to TRBD1 (6 bases). Trimming pared 0 bases from V and 6 bases from J, leaving 9 bases between. Germline V gene lookup returns CDR1 MNHNS and CDR2 SASEGT. The CDR3 runs to 13 residues. The CDR3 here is CASSEATGFEQYF. Here the CDR3 DNA reads TGTGCCAGCAGTGAAGCCACAGGGTTCGAGCAGTACTTC.

The chain has TRBV19 and TRBJ1-1, with 7 nucleotides matching TRBD1. Trimming took 5 bases from V and 6 from J; bases not matched to a gene: 9. Looked up from germline, CDR1 is LNHDA and CDR2 is SQIVND (reference sequence). The CDR3 covers 14 residues. CDR3 nucleotides: TGTGCCAGTAGTCGACAGGGAAGTGACGCTGAAGCTTTCTTT. As protein: CASSRQGSDAEAFF. Variable domain in full (rest from reference TRBV19 and TRBJ1-1): DGGITQSPKYLFRKEGQNVTLSCEQNLNHDAMYWYRQDPGQGLRLIYYSQIVNDFQKGDIAEGYSVSREKKESFPLTVTSAQKNPTAFYLCASSRQGSDAEAFFGQGTRLTVV.

This clonotype occurred many times. The CDR3 nucleotides are TGTGCCAGCAGTATGCCGGGACAGGGGATCTGGTCGGGCACCGGGGAGCTGTTTTTT. The encoded protein is CASSMPGQGIWSGTGELFF. This sequence joins TRBV11-1 and TRBJ2-2, with TRBD1 matching 10 bases. CDR1 and CDR2 (germline): SGHAT, FQDESV (reference sequence). V was pared by 6 bases and J by 4 bases, with 17 bases of the junction left unmatched. This CDR3 contains 19 residues.

This clonotype came up many times. The chain is built from TRBV29-1 and TRBJ1-2, with a tentative D call TRBD1 (5 bases). The germline V gene has CDR1 SQVTM and CDR2 ANQGSEA. The CDR3 sequence is 14 residues long. The CDR3 sequence: CSGGGSTWDYGYTF. CDR3 nucleotide sequence: TGCAGTGGGGGAGGTTCAACGTGGGACTATGGCTACACCTTC.

This clonotype was recorded many times. V usage is TRBV6-2 or TRBV6-3 and J usage is TRBJ2-6; TRBD1 is a possible D gene (6 bases). V shed 6 bases and J shed 1 base, with 22 bases lying between them. Germline-derived CDR1 and CDR2 are MNHEY and SVGEGT. The CDR3 runs 19 residues. CDR3: CASSAPQGAFISGANVLTF. CDR3 coding DNA: TGTGCCAGCAGCGCCCCACAGGGAGCGTTTATTTCTGGGGCCAACGTCCTGACTTTC.

This clonotype was detected many times. The gene calls are TRBV5-1 and TRBJ1-1; D is uncertain. V gave up 1 base and J gave up 0 bases, with 4 bases separating them. This CDR3 is built from 13 residues. Germline V gives CDR1 SGHRS, CDR2 YFSETQ. In nucleotides, the CDR3 is TGCGCCAGCAGCTTGATAGTGAACACTGAAGCTTTCTTT. It specifies CASSLIVNTEAFF.

This clonotype was recorded many times. The chain uses TRBV4-1 and TRBJ1-5, with a possible D match to TRBD1 (5 bases). The length of the CDR3 is 15 residues. Trimming removed 1 base from V and 0 bases from J, with 7 bases in between. Germline loops: CDR1 MGHRA, CDR2 YSYEKL. CDR3 loop: CASSQGQNSNQPQHF. The CDR3 nucleotides read TGCGCCAGCAGCCAAGGACAGAATAGCAATCAGCCCCAGCATTTT.

There are many counts of this clonotype. The chain links TRBV9 to TRBJ1-1; D is ambiguous. Germline V gene sequence: CDR1 SGDLS, CDR2 YYNGEE. CDR3 length: 15 residues. The V end lost 0 bases, the J end lost 5 bases, and 14 bases lay between the germline ends. CDR3 in amino acids: CASSVDGSPWTEAFF. DNA of the CDR3: TGTGCCAGCAGCGTAGACGGCTCCCCTTGGACTGAAGCTTTCTTT.

The sample holds many counts of this clonotype. The chain carries TRBV2 and TRBJ2-2; tentatively, D is TRBD2 (5 bases). Between the trimmed V and J ends, which lost 4 bases and 0 bases, there was a span of 6 bases. This CDR3 contains 14 residues. Per germline, CDR1 SNHLY and CDR2 FYNNEI. This CDR3 reads CASSASSNTGELFF. The CDR3 region has the DNA TGTGCCAGCAGTGCTAGCTCGAACACCGGGGAGCTGTTTTTT.

This clonotype occurred many times. This chain joins TRBV28 and TRBJ2-5, with 7 bases fitting TRBD2. The junction had 6 bases not matched to a gene; V was cut back by 6 bases and J by 5 bases. The CDR3 runs to 13 residues. CDR1 and CDR2 from the germline V gene are MDHEN and SYDVKM. Here the CDR3 reads CASRIGLDETQYF. The CDR3 DNA reads as TGTGCCAGCAGGATAGGACTAGACGAGACCCAGTACTTC.

The chain couples TRBV20-1 to TRBJ1-5; D call uncertain. Between the trimmed V and J ends, which lost 4 bases and 5 bases, there was a span of 12 bases. The germline V gene encodes CDR1 DFQATT and CDR2 SNEGSKA (reference sequence). The CDR3 loop spans 13 amino acids. The CDR3 DNA reads as TGCAGTGCTACAGGAATTAGACATCAGCCCCAGCATTTT. Translating gives CSATGIRHQPQHF.

At least ten counts were recorded for this clonotype. In nucleotides, the CDR3 is TGCAGTGCGGGGGATGAAGAGACCCAGTACTTC. Translating gives CSAGDEETQYF. This chain uses TRBV20-1 with TRBJ2-5; D tentatively reads TRBD1 or TRBD2 (5 bases each). The V gene's germline CDR1 is DFQATT and CDR2 SNEGSKA (reference sequence). The V end lost 6 bases, the J end lost 3 bases, and 8 bases lay between the germline ends. The CDR3 is 11 residues long.

This chain links TRBV13 with TRBJ1-1; 9 bases map to TRBD1. The CDR3 is 11 amino acids. Trimming at V came to 4 bases and at J to 12 bases, leaving 3 bases not matched to a gene. From germline, CDR1 is PRHDT and CDR2 FYEKMQ (reference sequence). CDR3 nucleotides: TGTGCCAGCAGCTCGGGACAGGGAACTTTCTTT. This encodes CASSSGQGTFF.

This clonotype appeared a single time. V usage is TRBV27 and J usage is TRBJ2-5; D possibly matches TRBD1 or TRBD2 (5 bases each). Germline loops: CDR1 MNHEY, CDR2 SMNVEV (reference sequence). The CDR3 sequence is 16 residues long. V lost 2 bases, J lost 3 bases, and 16 bases lay in between. CDR3 amino acids: CASSLVGRAIKETQYF. The DNA of the CDR3 is TGTGCCAGCAGTTTAGTGGGACGGGCGATTAAAGAGACCCAGTACTTC.

Many counts were recorded for this clonotype. The junction differs from germline at one of its ends, possibly a read error. The chain uses TRBV6-1 and TRBJ2-7; TRBD1 is a possible D gene (8 bases). CDR3 length: 11 residues. Per the germline V gene, CDR1 is MNHNS and CDR2 is SASEGT. The CDR3 is CASSQGQGLRF. CDR3 DNA sequence: TGTGCCAGCAGTCAAGGACAGGGACTACGATTC.

The table lists this clonotype with many counts. Given a much more abundant clone one base away, this may be a read error. The V and J genes are TRBV7-9 and TRBJ2-5; no clear D gene. CDR3 length: 16 residues. CDR1 SEHNR and CDR2 FQNEAQ come from the germline V gene (reference sequence). The CDR3 sequence is CANSLDLTESKTGIYF. As DNA, the CDR3 is TGTGCCAACAGCTTAGACCTTACGGAGTCCAAGACCGGAATTTACTTC. Drawing the rest from reference TRBV7-9 and TRBJ2-5, the complete variable domain is DTGVSQNPRHKITKRGQNVTFRCDPISEHNRLYWYRQTLGQGPEFLTYFQNEAQLEKSRLLSDRFSAERPKGSFSTLEIQRTEQGDSAMYLCANSLDLTESKTGIYFGPGTRLLVL.

This clonotype was counted ten times or more. This chain links TRBV18 with TRBJ2-7; possibly TRBD1 for D (6 bases). Germline CDR1 reads KGHSH; CDR2 reads LQKENI. Trimming stripped 2 bases from V and 6 bases from J, with 11 bases between. The CDR3 totals 13 residues. CDR3 region: CASSPGGSGEQYF. In nucleotides, the CDR3 is TGTGCCAGCTCACCAGGGGGCTCGGGCGAGCAGTACTTC.

This clonotype was counted many times. The chain links TRBV6-1 to TRBJ2-7, with D unclear. Germline V gene lookup returns CDR1 MNHNS and CDR2 SASEGT. There are 12 residues in the CDR3. Trimming left V 4 bases short and J 1 base short, with 5 bases between. The chain's CDR3 is CASSAGSYEQYF. CDR3 in DNA: TGTGCCAGCAGTGCCGGGTCCTACGAGCAGTACTTC.

This clonotype was picked up many times. The J gene is TRBJ1-3, the V gene TRBV7-2; 7 bases are shared with TRBD1. V was pared by 3 bases and J by 0 bases, with 5 bases of the junction left unmatched. Germline assignment: CDR1 SGHTA and CDR2 FQGNSA. The CDR3 is 16 amino acids. CDR3 sequence reads: CASSFLGQNSGNTIYF. The CDR3 DNA sequence: TGTGCCAGCAGCTTCTTGGGACAGAACTCTGGAAACACCATATATTTT.

This clonotype was seen at least ten times. J is TRBJ2-5 and V is TRBV18, with D possibly matching TRBD1 (5 bases). Per germline, CDR1 KGHSH and CDR2 LQKENI. V was pared by 3 bases and J by 7 bases, with 18 bases between. The CDR3 runs 15 residues. CDR3 in amino acids: CASSPLGYERGTQYF. CDR3 DNA sequence: TGTGCCAGCTCACCGCTGGGATATGAAAGGGGGACCCAGTACTTC.

This clonotype was counted many times. The chain links TRBV14 to TRBJ2-3; D gene unclear. The CDR3 totals 16 residues. CDR1 is SGHDN and CDR2 is FVKESK in the germline V gene. V was pared by 0 bases and J by 0 bases, with 10 bases between. CDR3 amino acids: CASSQDWITSTDTQYF. CDR3 nucleotides: TGTGCCAGCAGCCAAGATTGGATTACTAGCACAGATACGCAGTATTTT.

V gene TRBV7-8 combines with J gene TRBJ1-1; D gene uncertain. Germline CDR1 reads SGHVS; CDR2 reads FQNEAQ. The germline V and J ends were trimmed by 11 bases and 2 bases, with 15 bases remaining between them. CDR3 length: 13 amino acids. CDR3 DNA sequence: TGTGCCTGGAGCCGGACCGATAACACTGAAGCTTTCTTT. Translating gives CAWSRTDNTEAFF.

This sequence joins TRBV6-5 and TRBJ2-5, with 9 bases that match TRBD2. The CDR3 runs 16 residues. The ends lost 1 base at V and 4 bases at J; junction bases unmatched: 7. CDR1 and CDR2 (germline): MNHEY, SVGAGI. CDR3 residues: CASSYLSAGGVETQYF. The CDR3 DNA is TGTGCCAGCAGTTACTTATCGGCGGGAGGGGTAGAGACCCAGTACTTC.

This clonotype was counted a few times. At one end the junction does not follow the germline gene, possibly because of a read error. V is TRBV30 and J is TRBJ2-2, with 9 bases fitting TRBD1. Germline V CDR1 and CDR2: GTSNPN, SVGIG (reference sequence). This CDR3 has 16 amino acids. DNA of the CDR3: TGTGCCTGGAGGGGACAGGGAATCTCGAACACCGGGGAGCTGTATTTT. This encodes CAWRGQGISNTGELYF.

Concerning this clonotype: A single base separates this from a much larger clone, so it may be a read error. This chain connects TRBV12-3 or TRBV12-4 to TRBJ2-7, with D tentatively TRBD2 (5 bases). There are 14 residues in the CDR3. The CDR3 coding sequence is TGTGCCAACAGTCCCCGGGATCGCCGCTACGAGCAGTACTTC. This sequence encodes CANSPRDRRYEQYF.

This clonotype was observed many times. The V and J genes are TRBV30 and TRBJ1-5; no firm D call. CDR1 and CDR2 (germline): GTSNPN, SVGIG (reference sequence). CDR3 length equals 13 residues. The germline V and J ends were trimmed by 2 bases and 4 bases, with 9 bases remaining between them. This CDR3 is CAWSPATNQPQHF. The CDR3 nucleotides are TGTGCCTGGAGTCCAGCCACGAATCAGCCCCAGCATTTT.

This clonotype was observed at least ten times. The chain has TRBV24-1 and TRBJ2-2; D gene ambiguous. The CDR3 totals 13 residues. Trimming removed 5 bases at V and 4 bases at J, with 7 bases between. In germline, CDR1 is KGHDR, CDR2 SFDVKD. The CDR3 sequence is CATSVVSTGELFF. The CDR3 DNA follows: TGTGCCACCAGTGTTGTAAGCACCGGGGAGCTGTTTTTT.